Sequencing of this T cell receptor (beta chain) was carried out in a study of T cell responses to AZD1222 COVID-19 vaccine. Only in-frame clones appear in the TCRdb table, and some are missing; sequencing was by immunoSEQ multiplex PCR. Of about 85,000 clones in the sample, 85% to 90% were seen once. Per the germline V gene, CDR1 is LNHDA and CDR2 is SQIVND (reference sequence). The CDR3 is 15 residues long. Trimming removed 5 bases from V and 0 bases from J, with 13 bases in between. The specimen comprised peripheral blood, sampled on day 0 of AZD1222 vaccination. V usage is TRBV19 and J usage is TRBJ1-2; the D is unclear. The TCR originated in an adult in good health. CDR3 coding DNA: TGTGCCAGTAGTTACAGTAAATATACTAACTATGGCTACACCTTC. It is translated as CASSYSKYTNYGYTF.